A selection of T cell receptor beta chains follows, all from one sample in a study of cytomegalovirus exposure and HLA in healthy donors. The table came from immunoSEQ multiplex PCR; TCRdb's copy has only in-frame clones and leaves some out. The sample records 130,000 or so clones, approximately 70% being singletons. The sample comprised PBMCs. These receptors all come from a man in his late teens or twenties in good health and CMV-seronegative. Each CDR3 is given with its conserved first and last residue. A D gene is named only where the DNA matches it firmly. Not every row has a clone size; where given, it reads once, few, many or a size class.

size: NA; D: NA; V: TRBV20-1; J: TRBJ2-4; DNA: TGCAGTGGAGTTAAGTCGAACATTCAGTACTTC; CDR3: CSGVKSNIQYF
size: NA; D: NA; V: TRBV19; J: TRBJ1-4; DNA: TGTGCCAGTAGTCCCGGGGGTGAGGGCGGAAAACTGTTTTTT; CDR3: CASSPGGEGGKLFF
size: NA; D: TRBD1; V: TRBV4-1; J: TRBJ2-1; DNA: TGCGCCAGCAGCTGGACAGGGGTCAACAATGAGCAGTTCTTC; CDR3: CASSWTGVNNEQFF
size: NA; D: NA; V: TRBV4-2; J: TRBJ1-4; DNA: TGTGCCAGCAGCCAAGAACGGGGAAGGGGGGAAAAACTGTTTTTT; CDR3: CASSQERGRGEKLFF
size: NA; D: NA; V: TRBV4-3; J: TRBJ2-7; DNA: TGCGCCAGCAGCCAAGTCGCTAGCGCTGTCACGCACGAGCAGTACTTC; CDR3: CASSQVASAVTHEQYF
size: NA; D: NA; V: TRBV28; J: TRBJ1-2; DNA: TGTGCCAGCAAACCAGAGACAGCCTCCTATGGCTACACCTTC; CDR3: CASKPETASYGYTF
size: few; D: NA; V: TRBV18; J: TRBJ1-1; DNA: TGTGCCAGCTCACCACCCTTTGGAGGGACTGAAGCTTTCTTT; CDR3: CASSPPFGGTEAFF
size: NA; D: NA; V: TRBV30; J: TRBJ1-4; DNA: TGTGCCTGGCGCCAATCGGGGACACTTGCAACTAATGAAAAACTGTTTTTT; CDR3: CAWRQSGTLATNEKLFF
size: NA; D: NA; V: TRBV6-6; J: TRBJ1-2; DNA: TGTGCCAGCAGTTTTACCACAGGGAACTATGGCTACACCTTC; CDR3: CASSFTTGNYGYTF
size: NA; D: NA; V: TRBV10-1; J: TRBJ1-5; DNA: TGCGCCAGCAGTGAGGGACTAAATCAGCCCCAGCATTTT; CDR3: CASSEGLNQPQHF
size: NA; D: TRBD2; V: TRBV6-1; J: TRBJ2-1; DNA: TGTGCCAGCAGTGCTTCTAGCGGCTCCATCAATGAGCAGTTCTTC; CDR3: CASSASSGSINEQFF
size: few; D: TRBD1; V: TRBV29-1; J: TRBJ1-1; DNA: TGCAGCGTTGTCTCAGGGGGTGAAGCTTTCTTT; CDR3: CSVVSGGEAFF
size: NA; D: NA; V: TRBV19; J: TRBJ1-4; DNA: TGTGCCAGTACTAATTGGGGTGACAGACTTACCGAAAAACTGTTTTTT; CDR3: CASTNWGDRLTEKLFF
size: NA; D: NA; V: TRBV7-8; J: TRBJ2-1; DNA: TGTGCCAGCAGCTTAGGGATGCCAGGCTCGAACAATGAGCAGTTCTTC; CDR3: CASSLGMPGSNNEQFF
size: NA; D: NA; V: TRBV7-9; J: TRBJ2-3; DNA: TGTGCCAGCAGCTCAGGGGCAGATACGCAGTATTTT; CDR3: CASSSGADTQYF
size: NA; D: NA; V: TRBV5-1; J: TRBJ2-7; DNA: TGCGCCAGCAGCTTGGGACAAAAACTAGGAGGGGAGTACTTC; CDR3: CASSLGQKLGGEYF
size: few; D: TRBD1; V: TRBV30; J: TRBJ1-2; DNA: TGTGCCTGGAGGGACAGGGGAGTGAATGGCTACACCTTC; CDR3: CAWRDRGVNGYTF
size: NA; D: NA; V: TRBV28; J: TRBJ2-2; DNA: TGTGCCAGCAATACCGGAGGGAACACCGGGGAGCTGTTTTTT; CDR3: CASNTGGNTGELFF
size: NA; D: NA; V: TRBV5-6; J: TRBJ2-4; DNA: TGTGCCAGCAGCTTGGTTGAGGGCTCCAAAAACATTCAGTACTTC; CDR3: CASSLVEGSKNIQYF
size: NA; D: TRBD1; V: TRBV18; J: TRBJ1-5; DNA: TGTGCCAGCTCAACAGGGGGCCGACAGCCCCAGCATTTT; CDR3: CASSTGGRQPQHF
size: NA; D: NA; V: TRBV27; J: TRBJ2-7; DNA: TGTGCCAGCAGTTACGCCGCGGCAGCCCGATTCTACGAGCAGTACTTC; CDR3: CASSYAAAARFYEQYF
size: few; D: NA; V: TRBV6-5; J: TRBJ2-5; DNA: TGTGCCAGCACCGGACTATCCTGGGACCAGTACTTC; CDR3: CASTGLSWDQYF